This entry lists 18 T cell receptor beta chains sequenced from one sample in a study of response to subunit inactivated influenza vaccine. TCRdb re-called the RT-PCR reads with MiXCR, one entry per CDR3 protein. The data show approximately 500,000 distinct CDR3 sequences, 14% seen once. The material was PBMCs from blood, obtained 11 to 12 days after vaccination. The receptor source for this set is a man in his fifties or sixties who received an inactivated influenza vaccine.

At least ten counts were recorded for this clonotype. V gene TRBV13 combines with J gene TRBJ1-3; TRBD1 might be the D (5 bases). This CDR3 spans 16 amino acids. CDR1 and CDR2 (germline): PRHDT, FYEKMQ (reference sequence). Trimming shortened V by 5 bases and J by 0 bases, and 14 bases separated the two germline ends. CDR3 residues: CASSNEQDNSGNTIYF. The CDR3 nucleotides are TGTGCCAGCAGCAACGAACAGGACAACTCTGGAAACACCATATATTTT.

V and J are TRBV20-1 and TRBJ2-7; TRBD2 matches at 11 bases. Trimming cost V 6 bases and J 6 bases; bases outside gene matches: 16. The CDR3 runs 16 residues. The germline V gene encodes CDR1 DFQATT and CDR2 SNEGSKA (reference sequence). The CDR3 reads CSARDTISGRAREQYF. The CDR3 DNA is TGCAGTGCCAGGGACACGATTAGCGGGAGGGCCCGCGAGCAGTACTTC.

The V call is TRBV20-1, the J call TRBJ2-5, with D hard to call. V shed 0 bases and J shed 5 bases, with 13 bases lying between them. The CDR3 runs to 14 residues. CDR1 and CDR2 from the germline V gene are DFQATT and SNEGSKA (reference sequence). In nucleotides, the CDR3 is TGCAGTGCTAGAGATACCCGGTCATGGGAGACCCAGTACTTC. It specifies CSARDTRSWETQYF.

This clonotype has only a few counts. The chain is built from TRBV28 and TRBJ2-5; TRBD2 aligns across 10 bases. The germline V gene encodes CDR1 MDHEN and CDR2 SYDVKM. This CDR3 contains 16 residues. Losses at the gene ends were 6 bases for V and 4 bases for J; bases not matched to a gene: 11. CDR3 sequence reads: CASSRMVLAGGETQYF. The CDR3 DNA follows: TGTGCCAGCAGCCGAATGGTTTTAGCGGGAGGAGAGACCCAGTACTTC.

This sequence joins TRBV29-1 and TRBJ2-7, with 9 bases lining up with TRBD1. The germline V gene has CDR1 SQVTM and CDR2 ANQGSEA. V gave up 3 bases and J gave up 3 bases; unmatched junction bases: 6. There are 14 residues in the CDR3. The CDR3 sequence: CSVDGTGSLYEQYF. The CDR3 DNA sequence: TGCAGCGTTGATGGGACAGGGTCTCTCTACGAGCAGTACTTC.

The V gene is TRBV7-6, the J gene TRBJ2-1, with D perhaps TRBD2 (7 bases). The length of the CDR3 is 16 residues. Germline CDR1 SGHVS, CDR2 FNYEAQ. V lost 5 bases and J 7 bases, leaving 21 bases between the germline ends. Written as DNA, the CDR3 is TGTGCCAGCAGCCCCGAATGGGGGGGCAATGGTAATGAGCAGTTCTTC. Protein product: CASSPEWGGNGNEQFF. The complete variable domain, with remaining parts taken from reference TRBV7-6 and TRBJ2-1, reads GAGVSQSPRYKVTKRGQDVALRCDPISGHVSLYWYRQALGQGPEFLTYFNYEAQQDKSGLPNDRFSAERPEGSISTLTIQRTEQRDSAMYRCASSPEWGGNGNEQFFGPGTRLTVL.

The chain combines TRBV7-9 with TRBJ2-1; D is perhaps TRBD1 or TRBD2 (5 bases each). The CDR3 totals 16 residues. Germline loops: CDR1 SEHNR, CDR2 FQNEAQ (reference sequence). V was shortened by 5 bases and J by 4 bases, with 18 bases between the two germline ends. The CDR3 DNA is TGTGCCAGCAGCCGAAGGACTGCAGGGCTTTACAATGAGCAGTTCTTC. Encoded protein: CASSRRTAGLYNEQFF.

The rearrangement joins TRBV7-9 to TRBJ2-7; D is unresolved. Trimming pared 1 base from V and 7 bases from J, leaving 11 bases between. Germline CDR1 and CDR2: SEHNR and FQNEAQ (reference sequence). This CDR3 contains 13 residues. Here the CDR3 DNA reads TGTGCCAGCAGCTTAGGCTGGCCCTGGGAGCAGTACTTC. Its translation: CASSLGWPWEQYF.

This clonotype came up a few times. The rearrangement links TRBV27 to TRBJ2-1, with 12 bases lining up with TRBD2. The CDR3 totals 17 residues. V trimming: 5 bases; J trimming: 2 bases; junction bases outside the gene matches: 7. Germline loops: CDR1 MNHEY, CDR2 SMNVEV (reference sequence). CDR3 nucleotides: TGTGCCAGCAGTCCTCGACTAGCGGGGGAACCCTACAATGAGCAGTTCTTC. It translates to CASSPRLAGEPYNEQFF.

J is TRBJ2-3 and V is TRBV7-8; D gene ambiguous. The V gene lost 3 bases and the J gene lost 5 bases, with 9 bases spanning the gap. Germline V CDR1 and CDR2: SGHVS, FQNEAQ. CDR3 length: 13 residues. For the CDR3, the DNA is TGTGCCAGCAGCTTGGAGCAGGAAGATACGCAGTATTTT. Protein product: CASSLEQEDTQYF. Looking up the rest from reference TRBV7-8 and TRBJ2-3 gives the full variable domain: GAGVSQSPRYKVAKRGQDVALRCDPISGHVSLFWYQQALGQGPEFLTYFQNEAQLDKSGLPSDRFFAERPEGSVSTLKIQRTQQEDSAVYLCASSLEQEDTQYFGPGTRLTVL.

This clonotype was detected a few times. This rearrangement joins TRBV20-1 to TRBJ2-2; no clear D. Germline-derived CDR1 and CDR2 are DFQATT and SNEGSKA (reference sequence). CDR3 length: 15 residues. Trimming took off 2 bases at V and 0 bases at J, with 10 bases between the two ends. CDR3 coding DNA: TGCAGTGCTAGAAGGCAGAGTCCGAACACCGGGGAGCTGTTTTTT. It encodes CSARRQSPNTGELFF.

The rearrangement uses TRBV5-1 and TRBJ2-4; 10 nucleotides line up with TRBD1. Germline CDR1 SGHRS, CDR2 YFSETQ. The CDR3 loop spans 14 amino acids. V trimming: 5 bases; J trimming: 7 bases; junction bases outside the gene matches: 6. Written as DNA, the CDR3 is TGCGCCAGCAGATCGACAGGGGGCGGCAACATTCAGTACTTC. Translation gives CASRSTGGGNIQYF.

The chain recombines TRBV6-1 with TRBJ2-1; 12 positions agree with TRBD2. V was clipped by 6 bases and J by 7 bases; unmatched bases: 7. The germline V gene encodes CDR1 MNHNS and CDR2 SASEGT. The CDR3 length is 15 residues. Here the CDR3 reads CASRETSGGGNEQFF. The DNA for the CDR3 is TGTGCCAGCAGGGAGACTAGCGGGGGAGGTAATGAGCAGTTCTTC.

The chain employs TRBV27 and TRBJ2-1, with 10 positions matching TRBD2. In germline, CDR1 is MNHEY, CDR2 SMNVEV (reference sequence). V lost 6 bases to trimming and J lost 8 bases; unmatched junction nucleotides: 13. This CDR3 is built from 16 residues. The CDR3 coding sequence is TGTGCCAGCAGCCTTTGGGGGGCTAGCGGGAGTTATGAGCAGTTCTTC. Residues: CASSLWGASGSYEQFF.

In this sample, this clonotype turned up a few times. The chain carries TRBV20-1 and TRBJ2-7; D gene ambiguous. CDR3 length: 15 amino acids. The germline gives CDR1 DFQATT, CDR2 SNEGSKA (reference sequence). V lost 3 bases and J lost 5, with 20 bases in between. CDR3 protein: CSASPPDAFPNEQYF. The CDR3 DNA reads TGCAGTGCTAGTCCCCCTGACGCATTTCCCAACGAGCAGTACTTC.

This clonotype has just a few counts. The CDR3 protein is CASSTGQGSPAFF. In DNA, the CDR3 is TGTGCCAGCAGCACCGGACAGGGCTCACCAGCTTTCTTT. J is TRBJ1-1 and V is TRBV7-9; 8 bases align to TRBD1. This CDR3 has 13 amino acids. Trimming at V came to 5 bases and at J to 10 bases, leaving 9 bases not matched to a gene. Germline V gives CDR1 SEHNR, CDR2 FQNEAQ (reference sequence).

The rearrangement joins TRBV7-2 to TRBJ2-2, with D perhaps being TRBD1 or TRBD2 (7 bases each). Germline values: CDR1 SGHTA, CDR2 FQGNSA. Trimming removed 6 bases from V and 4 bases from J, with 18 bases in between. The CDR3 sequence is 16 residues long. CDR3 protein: CASRLHQGGTTGELFF. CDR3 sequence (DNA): TGTGCCAGCAGATTACATCAGGGGGGGACCACCGGGGAGCTGTTTTTT. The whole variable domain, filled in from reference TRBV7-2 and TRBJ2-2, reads GAGVSQSPSNKVTEKGKDVELRCDPISGHTALYWYRQSLGQGLEFLIYFQGNSAPDKSGLPSDRFSAERTGGSVSTLTIQRTQQEDSAVYLCASRLHQGGTTGELFFGEGSRLTVL.

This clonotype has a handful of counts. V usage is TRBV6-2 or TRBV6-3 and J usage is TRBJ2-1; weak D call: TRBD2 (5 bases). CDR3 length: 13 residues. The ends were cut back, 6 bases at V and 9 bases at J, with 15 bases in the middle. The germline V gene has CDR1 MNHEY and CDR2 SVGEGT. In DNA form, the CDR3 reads TGTGCCAGCAGCCCCTTACTAGTCCGTGAGCAGTTCTTC. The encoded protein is CASSPLLVREQFF.